The source of this TCR beta chain is a study of T cells after yellow fever vaccination. Study details: Any fraction with a low cell number was prepared using SMART-Seq v4 Ultra Low Input.

Of note for this clonotype: Its antigen is not identified.

In making TCR cDNA, 5'RACE template switching added a universal primer site and UMIs to it. MiXCR, applied by TCRdb to the 5' RACE reads, yields one record per CDR3 protein. Of 180,000 or so distinct CDR3 sequences listed, 9.5% to 11% are singletons. Study-wide points: Few clonotypes appeared in both CD4 and CD8 compartments. A secondary response was less intense yet reached its peak sooner, at day 5 versus 15.

Trimming removed 5 bases at V and 2 bases at J, with 21 bases between. This CDR3 has 17 amino acids. Germline V gene data show CDR1 as KGHSH and CDR2 as LQKENI. The receptor comes from a man between 18 and 29 years old who received the YFV17D yellow fever vaccine. The sequences come from CD8+ T cells sorted from PBMCs, collected 15 days after the yellow fever booster vaccination. The chain employs TRBV18 and TRBJ1-1; the D gene is possibly TRBD1 (5 bases). In DNA form, the CDR3 reads TGTGCCAGCTCAAAAGAACTCCTGACAGCCAGTAACACTGAAGCTTTCTTT. Protein sequence: CASSKELLTASNTEAFF.